The sequence of this T cell receptor (beta chain) was determined in a study of T cell changes during pregnancy in multiple sclerosis. Clones were sequenced by immunoSEQ multiplex PCR, and TCRdb holds only the in-frame ones, with some missing. The data show tens of thousands of clones, roughly 89% seen once. Trimming pared 4 bases from V and 0 bases from J, leaving 11 bases between. The germline V gene encodes CDR1 SGHRS and CDR2 YFSETQ. The CDR3 contains 14 residues. The sequencing here drew on peripheral blood, taken in the third trimester of pregnancy. The genes are TRBV5-1 and TRBJ2-7; no firm D call. This TCR was recovered from a female donor in good health, enrolled as a control in a pregnancy study. CDR3 DNA sequence: TGCGCCAGCAGCCCCCTAGACCTCTCCTACGAGCAGTACTTC. Its translation: CASSPLDLSYEQYF.